The next 18 T cell receptor beta chains were all read from a single sample in a study of cytotoxic CD8 clonotypes in ibrutinib-treated CLL. Sequencing used immunoSEQ multiplex PCR; TCRdb keeps in-frame clones, though not all of them. The sample shows tens of thousands of clones, around 75% of them seen only once. The sequences come from PBMCs, collected after 24 months of ibrutinib treatment. These receptors all come from a human donor with chronic lymphocytic leukemia.

As to this clone: Other DNA variants within this sample encode the same CDR3. The V call is TRBV10-2, the J call TRBJ1-2; D remains unclear. The CDR3 has 12 amino acids. V was clipped by 2 bases and J by 5 bases, with 6 bases between them. Per germline, CDR1 WSHSY and CDR2 SAAADI. In nucleotides, the CDR3 is TGCGCCAGCAGTGAGCGAGGGTATGGCTACACCTTC. It translates to CASSERGYGYTF.

The chain couples TRBV19 to TRBJ1-5; D is unclear. CDR3 length equals 13 residues. Trimming left V 4 bases short and J 1 base short, with 5 bases between. The germline V gene encodes CDR1 LNHDA and CDR2 SQIVND (reference sequence). In nucleotides, the CDR3 is TGTGCCAGTAGTAAGGGAAGCAATCAGCCCCAGCATTTT. This gives the protein CASSKGSNQPQHF.

V usage is TRBV15 and J usage is TRBJ2-1, with D tentatively TRBD2 (6 bases). Germline V gene data show CDR1 as LNHNV and CDR2 as YYDKDF (reference sequence). The CDR3 totals 13 residues. V lost 5 bases, J lost 4 bases, and 9 bases lay in between. CDR3 residues: CATSQGLYNEQFF. The CDR3 nucleotides read TGTGCCACCAGCCAGGGACTTTACAATGAGCAGTTCTTC.

This chain joins TRBV7-9 and TRBJ1-5; no definite D call. In germline, CDR1 is SEHNR, CDR2 FQNEAQ (reference sequence). The CDR3 contains 15 residues. Trimming stripped 2 bases from V and 1 base from J, with 9 bases between. CDR3 region: CASSLNGLSNQPQHF. The CDR3 DNA reads as TGTGCCAGCAGCTTAAACGGATTAAGCAATCAGCCCCAGCATTTT.

The J gene is TRBJ2-7, the V gene TRBV5-4; TRBD1 matches 7 bases. This CDR3 has 15 residues. Trimming at V came to 4 bases and at J to 3 bases, leaving 10 bases not matched to a gene. The germline V gene has CDR1 SGHNT and CDR2 YYREEE (reference sequence). CDR3 nucleotide sequence: TGTGCCAGCAGCCGATGGACAGGCCAGAACTACGAGCAGTACTTC. Translated, it gives CASSRWTGQNYEQYF.

The gene calls are TRBV11-2 and TRBJ2-7; 7 nucleotides match TRBD1. Trimming removed 0 bases from V and 4 bases from J; junction bases left unmatched: 6. Germline V gene sequence: CDR1 SGHAT, CDR2 FQNNGV. CDR3 length: 15 residues. The CDR3 protein is CASSLERGQQYEQYF. The CDR3, as DNA: TGTGCCAGCAGCTTAGAAAGGGGACAGCAGTACGAGCAGTACTTC.

This chain connects TRBV19 to TRBJ2-6; D remains unclear. CDR1 and CDR2 from the germline V gene are LNHDA and SQIVND (reference sequence). CDR3 size: 15 residues. The ends were cut back, 7 bases at V and 0 bases at J, with 10 bases in the middle. The CDR3 DNA reads as TGTGCCAGTAACGCCCTGGGCTCTGGGGCCAACGTCCTGACTTTC. Encoded protein: CASNALGSGANVLTF.

The chain joins TRBV9 to TRBJ2-7; 8 bases are shared with TRBD1. V shed 3 bases and J 1 base; nucleotides not matched to a gene: 6. Germline V gives CDR1 SGDLS, CDR2 YYNGEE. The CDR3 extends over 15 amino acids. Written as DNA, the CDR3 is TGTGCCAGCAGCGACGGACAGGGCATTTCCTACGAGCAGTACTTC. It is translated as CASSDGQGISYEQYF.

This clone appeared a single time. The J gene is TRBJ2-3, the V gene TRBV11-2; no definite D call. Germline CDR1 reads SGHAT; CDR2 reads FQNNGV. The CDR3 has 15 residues. V was cut by 4 bases and J by 2 bases, with 13 bases left in between. Written as DNA, the CDR3 is TGTGCCAGCAGCTCCCCTAGGATACACACAGATACGCAGTATTTT. Translated, it gives CASSSPRIHTDTQYF.

The CDR3 coding sequence is TGCGCCAGCAGCTTCAGCCTACCGGGACAGGGGGGCGGTGAGCAGTTCTTC. The encoded protein is CASSFSLPGQGGGEQFF. The gene calls are TRBV5-1 and TRBJ2-1; TRBD1 aligns across 11 bases. CDR1 and CDR2 from the germline V gene are SGHRS and YFSETQ. This CDR3 spans 17 amino acids. Trimming at V came to 2 bases and at J to 9 bases, leaving 13 bases not matched to a gene.

The gene calls are TRBV10-3 and TRBJ1-1, with D perhaps matching TRBD1 (6 bases). The germline V and J ends were trimmed by 8 bases and 1 base, with 17 bases remaining between them. The germline V gene has CDR1 ENHRY and CDR2 SYGVKD. The CDR3 has 15 residues. CDR3 nucleotides: TGTGCCATCTCCGACCATGGGGGGGCGAACACTGAAGCTTTCTTT. Amino acid sequence: CAISDHGGANTEAFF.

This clone was found a few times. This sequence joins TRBV27 and TRBJ2-1; TRBD1 matches 8 bases. After removal of 6 bases from V and 2 bases from J, the junction contained 6 bases not matched to a gene. CDR3 length equals 15 residues. Germline V CDR1 and CDR2: MNHEY, SMNVEV (reference sequence). CDR3 residues: CASRTDRAPYNEQFF. The CDR3, as DNA: TGTGCCAGCAGAACGGACAGGGCCCCCTACAATGAGCAGTTCTTC.

This clone appeared a single time. The J gene is TRBJ2-2, the V gene TRBV19; D remains unclear. Trimming removed 11 bases at V and 4 bases at J, with 8 bases between. Germline loops: CDR1 LNHDA, CDR2 SQIVND (reference sequence). The CDR3 spans 11 residues. CDR3 nucleotide sequence: TGTGCCGCGGACGGCACCGGGGAGCTGTTTTTT. This gives the protein CAADGTGELFF.

The chain links TRBV5-5 to TRBJ2-1; 7 bases fit TRBD2. Germline CDR1 reads SGHKS; CDR2 reads YYEKEE (reference sequence). CDR3 length equals 14 residues. V shed 1 base and J 5 bases; nucleotides not matched to a gene: 3. The CDR3 reads CASSLWLADNEQFF. The DNA for the CDR3 is TGTGCCAGCAGCTTGTGGCTAGCGGACAATGAGCAGTTCTTC.

This clone was seen more than once but under ten times. This chain connects TRBV28 to TRBJ1-2; no definite D call. The CDR3 is made up of 11 amino acids. CDR1 and CDR2 (germline): MDHEN, SYDVKM. The V gene lost 8 bases and the J gene lost 5 bases, with 9 bases spanning the gap. CDR3 sequence: CASRVYYGYTF. The CDR3 bases are TGTGCCAGCCGGGTTTATTATGGCTACACCTTC.

The V and J genes are TRBV7-9 and TRBJ1-2; no clear D gene. The germline V gene has CDR1 SEHNR and CDR2 FQNEAQ (reference sequence). This CDR3 is 13 amino acids long. V shed 3 bases and J shed 5 bases, with 10 bases lying between them. The CDR3 protein is CASSFQVQYGYTF. The DNA for the CDR3 is TGTGCCAGCAGCTTTCAAGTACAATATGGCTACACCTTC.

The table lists this clone with a few counts. The chain has TRBV10-1 and TRBJ2-3, with D perhaps matching TRBD2 (5 bases). CDR3 length equals 16 residues. Trimming pared 3 bases from V and 9 bases from J, leaving 22 bases between. CDR1 is WNHNN and CDR2 is SYGVQD in the germline V gene (reference sequence). CDR3 residues: CASSDGLAGLAVTQYF. In DNA, the CDR3 is TGCGCCAGCAGTGACGGGCTCGCGGGCCTCGCGGTAACGCAGTATTTT.

This sequence joins TRBV2 and TRBJ2-7, with a possible D match to TRBD1 (5 bases). Per the germline V gene, CDR1 is SNHLY and CDR2 is FYNNEI. V was trimmed by 7 bases and J by 2 bases, leaving 12 bases between them. This CDR3 spans 13 amino acids. The CDR3 loop reads CASTDRRPYEQYF. CDR3 in DNA: TGTGCCAGCACTGACAGACGCCCCTACGAGCAGTACTTC.